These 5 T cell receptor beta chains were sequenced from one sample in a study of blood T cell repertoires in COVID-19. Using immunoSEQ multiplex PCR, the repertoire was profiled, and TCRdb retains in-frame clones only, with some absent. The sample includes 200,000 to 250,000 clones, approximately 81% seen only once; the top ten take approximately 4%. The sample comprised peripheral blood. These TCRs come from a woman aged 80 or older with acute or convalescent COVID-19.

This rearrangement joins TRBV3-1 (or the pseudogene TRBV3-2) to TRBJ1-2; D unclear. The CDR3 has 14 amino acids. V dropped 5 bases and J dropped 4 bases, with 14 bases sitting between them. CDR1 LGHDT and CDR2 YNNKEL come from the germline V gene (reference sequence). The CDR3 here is CASSGYRKSYGYTF. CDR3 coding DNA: TGTGCCAGCAGCGGGTACAGAAAGAGCTATGGCTACACCTTC.

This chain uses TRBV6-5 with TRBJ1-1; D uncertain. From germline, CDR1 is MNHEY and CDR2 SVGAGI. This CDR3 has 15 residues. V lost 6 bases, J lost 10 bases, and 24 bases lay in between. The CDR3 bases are TGTGCCAGCAGCCCCGGACGGGAGGGTCTAGGAGGAGCTTTCTTT. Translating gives CASSPGREGLGGAFF.

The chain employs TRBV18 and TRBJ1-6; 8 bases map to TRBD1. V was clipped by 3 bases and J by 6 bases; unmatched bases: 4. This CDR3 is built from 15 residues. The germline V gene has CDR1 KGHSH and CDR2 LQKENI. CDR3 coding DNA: TGTGCCAGCTCACCTAGGGACAGGCTTAATTCACCCCTCCACTTT. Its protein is CASSPRDRLNSPLHF.

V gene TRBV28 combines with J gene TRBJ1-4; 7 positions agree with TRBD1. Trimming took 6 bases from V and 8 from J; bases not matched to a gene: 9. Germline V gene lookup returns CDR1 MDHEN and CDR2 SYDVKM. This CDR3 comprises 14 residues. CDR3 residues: CASRETGADEKLFF. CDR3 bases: TGTGCCAGCAGGGAAACAGGGGCGGACGAAAAACTGTTTTTT.

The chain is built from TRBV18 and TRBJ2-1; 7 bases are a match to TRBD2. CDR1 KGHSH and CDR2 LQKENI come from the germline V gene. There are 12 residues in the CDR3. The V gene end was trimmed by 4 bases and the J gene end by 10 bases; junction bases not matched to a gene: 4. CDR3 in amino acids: CASSRNGGEQFF. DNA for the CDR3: TGTGCCAGCTCACGGAACGGGGGGGAGCAGTTCTTC.